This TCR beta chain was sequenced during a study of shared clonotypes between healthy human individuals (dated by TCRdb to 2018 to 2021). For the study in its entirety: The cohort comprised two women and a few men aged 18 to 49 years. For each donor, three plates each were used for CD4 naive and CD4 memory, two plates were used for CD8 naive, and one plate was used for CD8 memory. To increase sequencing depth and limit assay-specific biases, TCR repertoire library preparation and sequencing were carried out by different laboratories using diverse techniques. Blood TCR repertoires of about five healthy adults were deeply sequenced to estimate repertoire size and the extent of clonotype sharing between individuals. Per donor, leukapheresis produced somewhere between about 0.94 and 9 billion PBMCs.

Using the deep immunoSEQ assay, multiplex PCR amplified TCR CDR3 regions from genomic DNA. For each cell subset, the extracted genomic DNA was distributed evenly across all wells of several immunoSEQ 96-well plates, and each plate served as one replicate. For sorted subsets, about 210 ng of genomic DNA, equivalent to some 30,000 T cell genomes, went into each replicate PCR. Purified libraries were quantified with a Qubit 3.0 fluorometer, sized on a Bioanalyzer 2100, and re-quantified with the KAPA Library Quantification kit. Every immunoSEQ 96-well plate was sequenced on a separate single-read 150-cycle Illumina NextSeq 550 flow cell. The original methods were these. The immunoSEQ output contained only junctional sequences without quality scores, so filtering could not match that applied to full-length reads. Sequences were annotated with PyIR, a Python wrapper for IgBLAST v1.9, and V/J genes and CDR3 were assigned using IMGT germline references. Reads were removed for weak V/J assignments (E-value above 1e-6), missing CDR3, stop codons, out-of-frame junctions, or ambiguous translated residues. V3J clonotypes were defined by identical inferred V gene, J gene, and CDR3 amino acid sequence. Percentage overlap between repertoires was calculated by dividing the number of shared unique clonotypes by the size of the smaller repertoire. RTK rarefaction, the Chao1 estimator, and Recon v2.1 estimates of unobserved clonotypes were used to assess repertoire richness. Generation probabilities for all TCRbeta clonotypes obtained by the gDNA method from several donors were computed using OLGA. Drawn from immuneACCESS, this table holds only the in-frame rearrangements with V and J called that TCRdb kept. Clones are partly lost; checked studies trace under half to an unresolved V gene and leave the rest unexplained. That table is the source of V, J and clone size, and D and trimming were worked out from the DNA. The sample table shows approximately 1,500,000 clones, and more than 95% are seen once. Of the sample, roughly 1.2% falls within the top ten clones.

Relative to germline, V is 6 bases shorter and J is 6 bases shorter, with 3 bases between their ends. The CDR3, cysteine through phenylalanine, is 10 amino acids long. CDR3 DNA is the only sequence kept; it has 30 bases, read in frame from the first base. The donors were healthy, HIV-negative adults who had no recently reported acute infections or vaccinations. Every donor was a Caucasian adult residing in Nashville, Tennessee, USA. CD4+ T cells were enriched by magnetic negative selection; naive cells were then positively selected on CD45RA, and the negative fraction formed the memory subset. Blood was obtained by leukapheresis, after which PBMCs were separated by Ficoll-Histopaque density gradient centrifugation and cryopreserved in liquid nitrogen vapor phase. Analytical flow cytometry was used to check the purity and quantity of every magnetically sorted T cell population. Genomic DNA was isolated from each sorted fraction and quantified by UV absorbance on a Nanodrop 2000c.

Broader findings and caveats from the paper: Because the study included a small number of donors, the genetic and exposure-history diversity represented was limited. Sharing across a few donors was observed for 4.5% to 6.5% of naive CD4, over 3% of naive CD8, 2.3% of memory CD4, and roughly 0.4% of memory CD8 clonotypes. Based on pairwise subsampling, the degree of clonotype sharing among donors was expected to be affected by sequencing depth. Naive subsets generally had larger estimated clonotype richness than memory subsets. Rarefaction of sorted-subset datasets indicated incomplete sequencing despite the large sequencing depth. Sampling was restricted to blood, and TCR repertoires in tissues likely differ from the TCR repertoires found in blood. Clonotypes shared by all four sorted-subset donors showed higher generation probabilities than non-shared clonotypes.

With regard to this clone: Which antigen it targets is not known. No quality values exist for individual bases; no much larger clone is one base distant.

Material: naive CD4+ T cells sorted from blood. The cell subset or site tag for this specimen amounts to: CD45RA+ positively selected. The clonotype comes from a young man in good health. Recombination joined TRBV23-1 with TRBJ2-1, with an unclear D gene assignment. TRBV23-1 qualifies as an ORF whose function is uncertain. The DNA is TGCGCCAGCAGGGGCAATGAGCAGTTCTTC. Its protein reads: CASRGNEQFF.